This TCR beta chain was captured by sequencing in a study of vaccination and CD4 T cells after COVID-19. With the Oncomine TCR Beta short-read assay, DNA from cultured CD4+ T cells was sequenced. TCRdb passed the PCR reads through MiXCR, listing each CDR3 protein once. This repertoire shows around 12,000 distinct CDR3 sequences, around 50% found once; its top ten account for 8% to 11%. This CDR3 is 15 amino acids long. The germline V gene has CDR1 LNHDA and CDR2 SQIVND (reference sequence). V trimming: 6 bases; J trimming: 1 base; junction bases outside the gene matches: 7. Concerning this clonotype: Its antigen is unidentified.

Specified treatment: roughly 10-day PBMC culture with coronavirus spike peptide pools or control peptides (ViraFEST assay). This receptor was obtained from a human donor who had recovered from COVID-19. The sample taken for sequencing was CD4+ T cells from blood, cultured in vitro. V is TRBV19 and J is TRBJ2-3; 7 positions match TRBD1. CDR3 loop: CASRTGRFRTDTQYF. The DNA for the CDR3 is TGTGCCAGTAGGACAGGGAGATTTCGCACAGATACGCAGTATTTT.